This T cell receptor (beta chain) was sequenced during a study of regulatory T cells in long-lasting Graves disease. A note on this clonotype: The target antigen is unknown.

The CDR3 is 16 amino acids. V dropped 5 bases and J dropped 0 bases, with 16 bases sitting between them. The germline V gene has CDR1 MNHEY and CDR2 SMNVEV (reference sequence). Sequencing libraries for TCR beta were prepared with iRepertoire HTBI primers and Arm-PCR of CDR3 regions. TCRdb reprocessed the multiplex PCR reads with MiXCR, giving one entry per CDR3 protein. This table holds 250,000 to 300,000 distinct CDR3 sequences, under 25% found once. Study results and caveats: The number of shared public clonotypes was higher in persistent patients (roughly 3,000) than new patients (966).

Time point indicated: persistent/refractory GD, antithyroid drugs over 5 years with positive TRAb. Generation of the TCR library employed RNA extracted from PBMCs. This TCR was sampled from a female donor with Graves disease. Sample: peripheral blood mononuclear cells (PBMCs), taken when the disease was refractory, from a patient treated with antithyroid drugs. J is TRBJ1-1 and V is TRBV27; D unresolved. CDR3 sequence: CASSPLLGRMNTEAFF. CDR3 coding DNA: TGTGCCAGCAGTCCCCTGCTCGGACGGATGAACACTGAAGCTTTCTTT.